These 6 T cell receptor beta chains came from one sample sequenced in a study of PD-1 blockade in classical Hodgkin lymphoma. Repertoires were generated with immunoSEQ multiplex PCR, while TCRdb's copy carries only in-frame clones and drops some. Of about 27,000 clones detected, 70% to 90% appear once; the ten largest clones hold about 7%. Every patient experienced relapse after autologous stem cell transplantation, and brentuximab vedotin exposure varied. Thawed PBMCs supplied CD8+ T cells via magnetic negative selection. The sequencing here drew on CD8+ T cells from blood, taken at baseline. The receptors here all came from a human donor with classical Hodgkin lymphoma.

This sequence joins TRBV27 and TRBJ2-1; TRBD2 aligns across 8 bases. V lost 4 bases, J lost 4 bases, and 6 bases stayed unmatched. CDR1 and CDR2 (germline): MNHEY, SMNVEV (reference sequence). CDR3 size: 15 residues. In DNA, the CDR3 is TGTGCCAGCAGTTCTAGTATAGCGGGATACAATGAGCAGTTCTTC. Its translation: CASSSSIAGYNEQFF.

The chain uses TRBV7-9 and TRBJ2-6; D unresolved. V was trimmed by 6 bases and J by 4 bases, leaving 16 bases between them. Per germline, CDR1 SEHNR and CDR2 FQNEAQ (reference sequence). This CDR3 is built from 16 residues. The CDR3 loop is CASSTLWGLGANVLTF. The CDR3 nucleotides are TGTGCCAGCAGTACCTTGTGGGGTCTAGGGGCCAACGTCCTGACTTTC.

The table lists this clone with a count of one. The gene calls are TRBV5-1 and TRBJ2-5; D unclear. The CDR3 has 13 residues. Germline V gene data show CDR1 as SGHRS and CDR2 as YFSETQ. The V and J ends lost 3 bases and 2 bases respectively, with 8 bases between them. The CDR3 reads CASSSGRQETQYF. In DNA, the CDR3 is TGCGCCAGCAGCTCAGGCAGGCAAGAGACCCAGTACTTC.

The V and J genes are TRBV4-1 and TRBJ2-1; unclear D gene. This CDR3 spans 13 amino acids. The germline gives CDR1 MGHRA, CDR2 YSYEKL. The V end lost 4 bases, the J end lost 9 bases, and 13 bases lay between the germline ends. The CDR3 region is CASSLLRDSEQFF. The DNA for the CDR3 is TGCGCCAGCAGCCTACTGCGTGATAGTGAGCAGTTCTTC.

The V gene is TRBV9, the J gene TRBJ2-6; D uncertain. The CDR3 extends over 16 amino acids. Trimming took 5 bases from V and 0 from J, leaving 12 bases between them. Per germline, CDR1 SGDLS and CDR2 YYNGEE. CDR3 loop: CASRYGHLSGANVLTF. In nucleotides, the CDR3 is TGTGCCAGCAGGTACGGCCATCTCTCTGGGGCCAACGTCCTGACTTTC.

V and J are TRBV6-5 and TRBJ1-5; D gene uncertain. The CDR3 length is 15 residues. V was clipped by 5 bases and J by 2 bases, with 13 bases between them. The germline CDR1 and CDR2 sequences are MNHEY and SVGAGI. CDR3 DNA sequence: TGTGCCAGCAGTAATCGGGGTAGGGGCAATCAGCCCCAGCATTTT. This sequence encodes CASSNRGRGNQPQHF.